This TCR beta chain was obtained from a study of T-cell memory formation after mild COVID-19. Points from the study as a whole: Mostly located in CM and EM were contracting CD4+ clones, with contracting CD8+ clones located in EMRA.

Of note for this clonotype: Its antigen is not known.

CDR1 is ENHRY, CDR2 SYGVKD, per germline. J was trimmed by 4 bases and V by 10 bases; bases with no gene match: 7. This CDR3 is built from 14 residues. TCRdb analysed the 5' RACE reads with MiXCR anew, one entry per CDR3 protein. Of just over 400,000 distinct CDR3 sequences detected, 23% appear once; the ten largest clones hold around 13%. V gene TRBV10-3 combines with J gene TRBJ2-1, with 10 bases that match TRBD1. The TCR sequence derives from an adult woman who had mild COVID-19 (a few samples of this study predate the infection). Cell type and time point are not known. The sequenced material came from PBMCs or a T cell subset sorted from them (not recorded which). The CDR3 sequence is CANSGTGVYNEQFF. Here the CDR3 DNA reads TGTGCCAACTCCGGGACAGGGGTTTACAATGAGCAGTTCTTC.